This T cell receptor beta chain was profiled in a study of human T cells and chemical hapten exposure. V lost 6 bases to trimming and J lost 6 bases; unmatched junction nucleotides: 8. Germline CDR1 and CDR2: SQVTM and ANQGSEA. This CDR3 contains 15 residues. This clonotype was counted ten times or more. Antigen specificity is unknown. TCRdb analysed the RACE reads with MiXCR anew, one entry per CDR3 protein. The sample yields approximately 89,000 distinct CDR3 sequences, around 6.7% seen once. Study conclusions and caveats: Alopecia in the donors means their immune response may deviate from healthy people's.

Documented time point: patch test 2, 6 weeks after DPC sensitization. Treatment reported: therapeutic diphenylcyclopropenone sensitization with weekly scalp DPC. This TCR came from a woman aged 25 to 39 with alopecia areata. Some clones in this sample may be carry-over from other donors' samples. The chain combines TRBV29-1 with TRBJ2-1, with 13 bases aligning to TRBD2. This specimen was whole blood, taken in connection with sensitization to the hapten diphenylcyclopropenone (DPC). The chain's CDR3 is CSVTGLAGKVNEQFF. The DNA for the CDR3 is TGCAGCGTCACGGGACTAGCGGGGAAAGTCAATGAGCAGTTCTTC.